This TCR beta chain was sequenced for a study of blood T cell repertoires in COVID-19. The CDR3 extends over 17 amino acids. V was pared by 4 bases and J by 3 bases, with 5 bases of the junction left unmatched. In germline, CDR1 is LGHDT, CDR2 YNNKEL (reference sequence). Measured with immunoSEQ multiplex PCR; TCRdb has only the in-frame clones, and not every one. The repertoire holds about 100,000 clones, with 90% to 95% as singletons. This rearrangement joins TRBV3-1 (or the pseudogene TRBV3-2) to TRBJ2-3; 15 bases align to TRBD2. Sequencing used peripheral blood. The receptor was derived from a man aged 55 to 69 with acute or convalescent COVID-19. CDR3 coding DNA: TGTGCCAGCAGCCGTCGGACTAGCGGGAGGGGAACAGATACGCAGTATTTT. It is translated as CASSRRTSGRGTDTQYF.